The text below deals with one T cell receptor (beta chain). The antigen remains undetermined. The data were taken from a study of cytomegalovirus exposure and HLA in healthy donors. Regarding the study as a whole: Serostatus for CMV was the only available immune exposure information. The number of N-insertions in an Asian-associated ancestry cluster was reportedly below the approximately 680-donor mean in a later analysis. TCR beta V- and J-gene trimming, according to a later analysis, was linked to a missense DCLRE1C variant. Later analysis revealed greater clonal expansion in HLA-associated TCR beta chains than in equally common others.

V lost 5 bases to trimming and J lost 5 bases, with 24 bases between them. CDR3 length: 18 amino acids. Germline lookup yields CDR1 SEHNR and CDR2 FQNEAQ (reference sequence). The PCR made use of 60 Vbeta and 13 Jbeta primers. Repertoires were generated with immunoSEQ multiplex PCR, while TCRdb's copy carries only in-frame clones and drops some. The data show about 200,000 clones, approximately 78% seen once. The chain links TRBV7-9 to TRBJ1-4; D is perhaps TRBD1 (5 bases). What was sequenced was PBMCs. The sequence came from a woman aged 40 to 49 in good health and CMV-seronegative. The CDR3 sequence: CASSIEVLGGGSNEKLFF. Written as DNA, the CDR3 is TGTGCCAGCAGCATAGAGGTTCTAGGCGGGGGAAGCAATGAAAAACTGTTTTTT.